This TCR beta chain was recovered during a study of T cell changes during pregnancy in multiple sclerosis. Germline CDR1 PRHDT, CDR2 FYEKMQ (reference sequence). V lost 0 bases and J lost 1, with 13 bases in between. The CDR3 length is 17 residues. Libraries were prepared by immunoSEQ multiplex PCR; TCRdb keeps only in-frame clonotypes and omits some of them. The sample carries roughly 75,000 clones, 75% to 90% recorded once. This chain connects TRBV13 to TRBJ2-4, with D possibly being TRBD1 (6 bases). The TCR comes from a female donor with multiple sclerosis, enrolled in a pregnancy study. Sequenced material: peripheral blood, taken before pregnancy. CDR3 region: CASSLGPGAQAKNIQYF. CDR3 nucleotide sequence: TGTGCCAGCAGCTTAGGACCAGGGGCGCAGGCCAAAAACATTCAGTACTTC.